A single sample is the source of the 10 T cell receptor beta chains below, sequenced in a study of early stage breast cancer tumors. Assay used: immunoSEQ multiplex PCR; TCRdb lists only in-frame clones, some missing. In the table there are approximately 17,000 clones, around 83% of which are singletons. Sequencing was carried out using blood. Receptor source: a person between 70 and 80 years old with breast cancer.

This chain uses TRBV5-1 with TRBJ2-3; TRBD2 matches 10 bases. V was clipped by 5 bases and J by 2 bases; unmatched bases: 5. This CDR3 spans 15 amino acids. Germline V CDR1 and CDR2: SGHRS, YFSETQ. The CDR3 sequence is CASRPLAGDTDTQYF. The CDR3 DNA sequence: TGCGCCAGCAGACCGCTAGCGGGGGACACAGATACGCAGTATTTT.

This sequence joins TRBV2 and TRBJ1-5, with D maybe TRBD1 (6 bases). Germline V CDR1 and CDR2: SNHLY, FYNNEI. CDR3 length equals 13 residues. V was pared by 4 bases and J by 6 bases, with 10 bases between. CDR3 loop: CASSVGGGQPQHF. The CDR3 DNA reads TGTGCCAGCAGTGTAGGGGGGGGTCAGCCCCAGCATTTT.

The chain links TRBV10-2 to TRBJ1-1, with D unresolved. Germline V lookup: CDR1 WSHSY, CDR2 SAAADI. The CDR3 is 12 residues long. V dropped 6 bases and J dropped 0 bases, with 5 bases sitting between them. In DNA form, the CDR3 reads TGCGCCAGCAGCGTAATGAACACTGAAGCTTTCTTT. The encoded protein is CASSVMNTEAFF.

The V and J genes are TRBV19 and TRBJ2-1, with 12 bases lining up with TRBD1. V shed 6 bases and J 5 bases; nucleotides not matched to a gene: 2. Per the germline V gene, CDR1 is LNHDA and CDR2 is SQIVND (reference sequence). The CDR3 has 14 amino acids. CDR3 bases: TGTGCCAGTAGGGGACAGGGGGCGAACAATGAGCAGTTCTTC. It codes for CASRGQGANNEQFF.

The chain carries TRBV4-2 and TRBJ1-5; tentatively, D is TRBD1 (6 bases). The CDR3 covers 18 residues. CDR1 and CDR2 (germline): LGHNA, YNFKEQ. Trimming removed 0 bases at V and 1 base at J, with 16 bases between. The CDR3, as DNA: TGTGCCAGCAGCCAAGATACTGTGAACAGGGTCAGCAATCAGCCCCAGCATTTT. Translating it yields CASSQDTVNRVSNQPQHF.

This chain links TRBV6-5 with TRBJ1-2; tentative D call: TRBD1 (6 bases). The CDR3 totals 12 residues. The germline V gene encodes CDR1 MNHEY and CDR2 SVGAGI. V lost 6 bases, J lost 8 bases, and 13 bases lay in between. The CDR3 nucleotides read TGTGCCAGCAGATCCCCGACAGGCGGCTACACCTTC. Encoded protein: CASRSPTGGYTF.

This clone was seen only once. The chain carries TRBV28 and TRBJ1-5; TRBD1 might be the D (5 bases). This CDR3 is 14 amino acids long. Germline V gene lookup returns CDR1 MDHEN and CDR2 SYDVKM. Between the trimmed V and J ends, which lost 3 bases and 7 bases, there was a span of 13 bases. The CDR3 region has the DNA TGTGCCAGCAGTTTGGGGCAGGCCTTGCAGCCCCAGCATTTT. This gives the protein CASSLGQALQPQHF.

J is TRBJ2-7 and V is TRBV29-1; 7 nucleotides line up with TRBD1. Germline V gives CDR1 SQVTM, CDR2 ANQGSEA. The trim removed 4 bases at V and 4 bases at J, leaving 7 bases unmatched. The CDR3 contains 13 residues. CDR3: CSVAGQAAYEQYF. The CDR3 DNA sequence: TGCAGCGTTGCAGGACAGGCCGCATACGAGCAGTACTTC.

The chain joins TRBV4-1 to TRBJ2-7; TRBD2 is a possible D gene (6 bases). V gave up 1 base and J gave up 8 bases, with 21 bases separating them. CDR3 length: 16 residues. CDR1 and CDR2 (germline): MGHRA, YSYEKL. This CDR3 is CASSQGVSKDGLQQYF. The CDR3 DNA reads as TGCGCCAGCAGCCAAGGGGTGTCAAAGGACGGACTACAGCAGTACTTC.

V is TRBV28 and J is TRBJ1-1, with 7 bases fitting TRBD1. J lost 4 bases, V lost 3 bases, and 5 bases had no gene match. Germline assignment: CDR1 MDHEN and CDR2 SYDVKM. The CDR3 runs 14 residues. CDR3 bases: TGTGCCAGCAGTTTCGACAGGGTAGTCACTGAAGCTTTCTTT. It specifies CASSFDRVVTEAFF.